These T cell receptor beta chains were read from a single sample in a study of T cell changes during pregnancy in multiple sclerosis. Produced via immunoSEQ multiplex PCR; TCRdb's table is partial and in-frame only. The sample holds some 140,000 clones; 96% are singletons and the top ten take around 0.4%. This sample comprised peripheral blood, obtained after pregnancy. These TCRs come from a female donor with multiple sclerosis, enrolled in a pregnancy study. Each CDR3 is given with its conserved first and last residue. D genes are given only for firm matches. Part of the rows lack a size; the others show once, few, many or a class for expanded clones.

size	J	D	V	DNA	CDR3
.	TRBJ1-2	.	TRBV9	TGTGCCAGCAGCGCCGACTTTTATGGCTACACCTTC	CASSADFYGYTF
.	TRBJ2-1	.	TRBV5-1	TGCGCCAGCAGTCCCGAGAGGGCTTACAATGAGCAGTTCTTC	CASSPERAYNEQFF
once	TRBJ2-7	TRBD1	TRBV28	TGTGCCAGCATCTTAGGACAGGGGGCCTACGAGCAGTACTTC	CASILGQGAYEQYF
.	TRBJ1-1	.	TRBV19	TGTGCCAGTAGTATCCCGGCGGGGGGCAACACTGAAGCTTTCTTT	CASSIPAGGNTEAFF
.	TRBJ2-2	TRBD2	TRBV9	TGTGCCAGCAGCGTAGATATTGTCGGGGGGTTGAACACCGGGGAGCTGTTTTTT	CASSVDIVGGLNTGELFF
.	TRBJ2-5	TRBD2	TRBV7-2	TGTGCCAGCAGCCCTAGTCTAGCGGGCCCCCCCCTCCAAGAGACCCAGTACTTC	CASSPSLAGPPLQETQYF
.	TRBJ2-7	TRBD1	TRBV30	TGTGCCTGCTCGACAGGGTTGTCCTACGAGCAGTACTTC	CACSTGLSYEQYF
.	TRBJ2-3	TRBD2	TRBV14	TGTGCCAGCAGCCAAGATCGGGGGGGAGATACGCAGTATTTT	CASSQDRGGDTQYF
.	TRBJ2-7	.	TRBV28	TGTGCCAGCAGTTTTCCCGGTGGGGGGACCTACGAGCAGTACTTC	CASSFPGGGTYEQYF
.	TRBJ2-7	TRBD2	TRBV10-3	TGTGCCATCAGTGTTAGCGGGAGGGCCCCCTACGAGCAGTACTTC	CAISVSGRAPYEQYF
.	TRBJ2-7	TRBD1	TRBV6-6	TGTGCCAGCAGGGCGACAGGGGGCGGCTACGAGCAGTACTTC	CASRATGGGYEQYF
.	TRBJ1-1	.	TRBV9	TGTGCCAGCAGCGTGGAGCCAGGGGCGAACACTGAAGCTTTCTTT	CASSVEPGANTEAFF
.	TRBJ2-7	.	TRBV5-6	TGTGCCAGCAGCCCGGCCGGGGTCGGCTACGAGCAGTACTTC	CASSPAGVGYEQYF
.	TRBJ2-5	.	TRBV5-1	TGCGCCAGCAGCTTGGACCCTAATCAAGAGACCCAGTACTTC	CASSLDPNQETQYF
.	TRBJ1-2	.	TRBV4-2	TGTGCCAGCAGCCCCAGGGCTAGGGAACGGGACTATGGCTACACCTTC	CASSPRARERDYGYTF
.	TRBJ2-7	.	TRBV6-6	TGTGCCAGCACCCTAAAAGGAGTCGCCTACGAGCAGTACTTC	CASTLKGVAYEQYF
.	TRBJ1-1	TRBD1	TRBV27	TGTGCCAGCAGTACACAGGGGGTGAACACTGAAGCTTTCTTT	CASSTQGVNTEAFF
.	TRBJ2-1	.	TRBV7-6	TGTGCCAGCAGCTTAGGGACTGCTTCCTACAATGAGCAGTTCTTC	CASSLGTASYNEQFF
.	TRBJ2-1	TRBD2	TRBV5-8	TGTGCCAGCACTAAAGGCGTCCCGGGACTAGCGGGAGTCGAGCAGTTCTTC	CASTKGVPGLAGVEQFF
.	TRBJ1-3	.	TRBV28	TGTGCCAGCAGTTTGTACGGCTCTGGAAACACCATATATTTT	CASSLYGSGNTIYF
.	TRBJ1-3	.	TRBV7-9	TGTGCCAGCAGCTTATTGGCAGGGAAAATCACTGGAAACACCATATATTTT	CASSLLAGKITGNTIYF
.	TRBJ2-1	TRBD2	TRBV19	TGTGCCAGTAGTATAAAGACTAGCGGGCTTTACAATGAGCAGTTCTTC	CASSIKTSGLYNEQFF
.	TRBJ1-2	.	TRBV28	TGTGCCAGCAGTCTACGGGTGCCCCCCGGCTACACCTTC	CASSLRVPPGYTF
.	TRBJ2-7	.	TRBV28	TGTGCCAGCAGTTTTGTGAGGTACGAGCAGTACTTC	CASSFVRYEQYF
.	TRBJ2-1	TRBD2	TRBV28	TGTGCCAGCAGCCCCCTAGGGAGGGCCGATGCGAATGAGCAGTTCTTC	CASSPLGRADANEQFF
.	TRBJ2-1	TRBD2	TRBV18	TGTGCCAGCCAACCCGGGACTAGCGGGAGGGTTAATGAGCAGTTCTTC	CASQPGTSGRVNEQFF
.	TRBJ2-7	TRBD2	TRBV27	TGTGCCAGCAGCTCGAATTCCGGGACTAGAAAGTACTTC	CASSSNSGTRKYF
.	TRBJ1-1	.	TRBV28	TGTGCCAGCAGTTTAAATGTTAACCAGGAGGGTTTCTTT	CASSLNVNQEGFF
.	TRBJ1-3	TRBD1	TRBV6-1	TGTGCCAGCAGTCCCGACAGGGGAGGAGGAAACACCATATATTTT	CASSPDRGGGNTIYF
.	TRBJ2-7	.	TRBV7-8	TGTGCCAGCAGCTTGGATCCTAGCCTCTACGAGCAGTACTTC	CASSLDPSLYEQYF
.	TRBJ1-5	.	TRBV6-5	TGTGCCAGCAGTCCTACGACAGCCAATCAGCCCCAGCATTTT	CASSPTTANQPQHF
.	TRBJ2-2	TRBD2	TRBV5-1	TGCGCCAGCAGCTTGAAGGGACTAGCGGGAGCCGGGGAGCTGTTTTTT	CASSLKGLAGAGELFF
once	TRBJ1-5	.	TRBV4-2	TGTGCCAGCAGCCAAGATAGTTGGGGGGGCGACCAGCCCCAGCATTTT	CASSQDSWGGDQPQHF
.	TRBJ1-4	TRBD1	TRBV6-5	TGTGCCACAAGTACAGGGGGCACTAATGAAAAACTGTTTTTT	CATSTGGTNEKLFF
.	TRBJ2-2	TRBD1	TRBV7-3	TGTGCCAGCAGCTCGACAGGGGCCACCGGGGAGCTGTTTTTT	CASSSTGATGELFF
.	TRBJ2-1	TRBD2	TRBV5-1	TGCGCCAGCAGCCCGACTAGCGGGTACTACAATGAGCAGTTCTTC	CASSPTSGYYNEQFF
.	TRBJ1-5	TRBD1	TRBV7-2	TGTGCCAGCAGCTCCGACAGGGGAAATCAGCCCCAGCATTTT	CASSSDRGNQPQHF
.	TRBJ2-3	TRBD2	TRBV6-1	TGTGCCAGCAGTGTCACTAGCGGCCTCACAGATACGCAGTATTTT	CASSVTSGLTDTQYF
.	TRBJ2-2	.	TRBV21-1	TGTGCCAGCAGCAAAGACAGGGGGCTCTACACCGGGGAGCTGTTTTTT	CASSKDRGLYTGELFF
.	TRBJ2-1	TRBD2	TRBV12-5	TGTGCTAGTGGGTCAGCGGGAGGGTCCCAAGTCAATGAGCAGTTCTTC	CASGSAGGSQVNEQFF
.	TRBJ1-1	TRBD1	TRBV5-1	TGCGCCAGCAGCTTGACCGGGACAGGGAACACTGAAGCTTTCTTT	CASSLTGTGNTEAFF
.	TRBJ2-3	.	TRBV25-1	TGTGCCAGCCAGGACTATGGGTCGCAGTATTTT	CASQDYGSQYF
.	TRBJ1-2	.	TRBV19	TGTGCCAGTAGTTCAGTTGGCTACACCTTC	CASSSVGYTF
.	TRBJ2-1	.	TRBV11-2	TGTGCCAGCAACGGAGGGTCCCGACTGTACAATGAGCAGTTCTTC	CASNGGSRLYNEQFF
.	TRBJ2-4	.	TRBV14	TGTGCCAGCAGCCAAGTGAGCCTCTCACCAAACATTCAGTACTTC	CASSQVSLSPNIQYF
.	TRBJ2-2	TRBD2	TRBV5-1	TGCGCCAGCAGGCCGGGAGGTGTGAGCACCGGGGAGCTGTTTTTT	CASRPGGVSTGELFF
.	TRBJ2-3	.	TRBV4-1	TGCGCCAGCAGCCAAGAGGGGGGAGGTCGCACAGATACGCAGTATTTT	CASSQEGGGRTDTQYF
.	TRBJ2-1	.	TRBV19	TGTGCCAGTAGTTATACGGGACACCTAACCGGCTCCTACAATGAGCAGTTCTTC	CASSYTGHLTGSYNEQFF
.	TRBJ1-5	.	TRBV30	TGTGCCTGGAGTAGACTCAATCAGCCCCAGCATTTT	CAWSRLNQPQHF
.	TRBJ2-2	TRBD2	TRBV10-3	TGTGCCATCAAGGGCCAGCGGGAGAACACCGGGGAGCTGTTTTTT	CAIKGQRENTGELFF
.	TRBJ2-7	.	TRBV29-1	TGCAGCGTTGACAGGGGGAGCGGGAGAGTACACGAGCAGTACTTC	CSVDRGSGRVHEQYF
.	TRBJ2-5	.	TRBV2	TGTGCCAGCAGTGGTCGGGAGACCCAGTACTTC	CASSGRETQYF
.	TRBJ2-3	TRBD2	TRBV11-3	TGTGCCAGCAGCTCGGGGCTAGCGGGAGGTACGCAGTATTTT	CASSSGLAGGTQYF
.	TRBJ2-7	.	TRBV7-2	TGTGCCAGCAGCTTAGTTGTGGGAGTCGCGTACGAGCAGTACTTC	CASSLVVGVAYEQYF
once	TRBJ2-7	TRBD2	TRBV9	TGTGCCAGCAGCGTCGGCGGGAGTGGGTCCTACGAGCAGTACTTC	CASSVGGSGSYEQYF